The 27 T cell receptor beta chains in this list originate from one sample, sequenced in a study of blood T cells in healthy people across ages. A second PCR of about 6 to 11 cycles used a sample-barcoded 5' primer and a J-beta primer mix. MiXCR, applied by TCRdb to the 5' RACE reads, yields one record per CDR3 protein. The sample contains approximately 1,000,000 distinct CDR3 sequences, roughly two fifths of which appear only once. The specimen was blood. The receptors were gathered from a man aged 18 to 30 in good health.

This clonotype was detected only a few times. CDR3 protein: CASSQTRQGLYLSEAFF. CDR3 DNA: TGTGCCAGCAGCCAGACCAGACAGGGTTTGTATCTCTCTGAAGCTTTCTTT. The chain links TRBV4-2 to TRBJ1-1; 7 nucleotides agree with TRBD1. The CDR3 extends over 17 amino acids. The junction had 16 bases not matched to a gene; V was cut back by 3 bases and J by 6 bases. Germline CDR1 reads LGHNA; CDR2 reads YNFKEQ.

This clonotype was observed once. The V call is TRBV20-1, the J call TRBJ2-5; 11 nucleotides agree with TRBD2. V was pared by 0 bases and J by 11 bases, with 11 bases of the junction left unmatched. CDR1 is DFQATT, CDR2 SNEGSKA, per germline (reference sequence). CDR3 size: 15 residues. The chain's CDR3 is CSARDLAGGINEQYF. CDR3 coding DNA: TGCAGTGCTAGAGATCTAGCGGGGGGAATAAATGAGCAGTACTTC.

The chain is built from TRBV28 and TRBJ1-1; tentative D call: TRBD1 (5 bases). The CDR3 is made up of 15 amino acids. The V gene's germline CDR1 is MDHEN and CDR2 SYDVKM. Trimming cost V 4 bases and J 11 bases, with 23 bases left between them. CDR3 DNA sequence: TGTGCCAGCAGTTACCCCTCCCTCCAGGGATCAGGGGCTTTCTTT. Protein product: CASSYPSLQGSGAFF.

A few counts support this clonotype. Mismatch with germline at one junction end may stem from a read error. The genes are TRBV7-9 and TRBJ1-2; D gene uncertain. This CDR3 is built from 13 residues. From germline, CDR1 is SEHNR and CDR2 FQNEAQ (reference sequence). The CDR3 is CASSLAQVYGYTF. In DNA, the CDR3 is TGTGCCAGCAGTTTAGCGCAGGTCTATGGCTACACCTTC.

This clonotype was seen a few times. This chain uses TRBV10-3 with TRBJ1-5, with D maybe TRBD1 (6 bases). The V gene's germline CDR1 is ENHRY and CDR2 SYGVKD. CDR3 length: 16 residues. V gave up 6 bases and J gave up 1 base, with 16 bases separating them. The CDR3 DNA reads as TGTGCCATCAGCCAGAAGGGGGGAGAAAGCAATCAGCCCCAGCATTTT. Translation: CAISQKGGESNQPQHF.

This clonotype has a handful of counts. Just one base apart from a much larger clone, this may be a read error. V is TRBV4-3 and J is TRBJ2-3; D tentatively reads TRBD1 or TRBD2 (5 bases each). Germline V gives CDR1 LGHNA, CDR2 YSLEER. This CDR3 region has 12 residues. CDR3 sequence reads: CAGRGDTDTQYF. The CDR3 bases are TGCGCCGGCAGAGGGGACACAGATACGCAGTATTTT.

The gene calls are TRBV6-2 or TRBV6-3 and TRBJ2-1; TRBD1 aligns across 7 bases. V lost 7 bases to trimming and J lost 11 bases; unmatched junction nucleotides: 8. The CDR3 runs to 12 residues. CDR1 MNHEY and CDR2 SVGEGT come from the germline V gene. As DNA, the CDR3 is TGTGCCAGCAACGACCGACAGGGAAAGCAGTTCTTC. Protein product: CASNDRQGKQFF.

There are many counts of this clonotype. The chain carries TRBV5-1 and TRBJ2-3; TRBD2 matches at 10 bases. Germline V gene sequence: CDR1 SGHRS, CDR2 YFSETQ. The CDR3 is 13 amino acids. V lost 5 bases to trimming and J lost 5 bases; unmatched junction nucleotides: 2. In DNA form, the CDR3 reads TGCGCCAGCAGAACTAGCGGGGAAGATACGCAGTATTTT. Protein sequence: CASRTSGEDTQYF.

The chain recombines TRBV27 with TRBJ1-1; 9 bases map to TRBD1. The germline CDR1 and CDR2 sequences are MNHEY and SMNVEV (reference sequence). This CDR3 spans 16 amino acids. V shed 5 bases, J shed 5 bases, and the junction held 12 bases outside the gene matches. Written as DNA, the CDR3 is TGTGCCAGCAGTCCGTCTATTGGGACAGGGTGGACTGAAGCTTTCTTT. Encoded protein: CASSPSIGTGWTEAFF.

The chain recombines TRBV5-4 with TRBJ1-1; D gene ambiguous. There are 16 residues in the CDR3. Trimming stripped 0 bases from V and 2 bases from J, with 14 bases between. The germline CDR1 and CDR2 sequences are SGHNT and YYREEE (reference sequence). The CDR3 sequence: CASSLGPDRPNTEAFF. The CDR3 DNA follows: TGTGCCAGCAGCTTGGGACCCGACCGACCAAACACTGAAGCTTTCTTT. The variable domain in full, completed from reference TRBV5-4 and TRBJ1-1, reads ETGVTQSPTHLIKTRGQQVTLRCSSQSGHNTVSWYQQALGQGPQFIFQYYREEENGRGNFPPRFSGLQFPNYSSELNVNALELDDSALYLCASSLGPDRPNTEAFFGQGTRLTVV.

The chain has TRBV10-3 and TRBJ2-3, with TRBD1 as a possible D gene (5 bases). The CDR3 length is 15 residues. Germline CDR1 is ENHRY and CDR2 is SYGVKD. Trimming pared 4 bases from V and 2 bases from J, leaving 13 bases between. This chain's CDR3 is CAISGSKGLTDTQYF. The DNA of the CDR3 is TGTGCCATCAGTGGGTCGAAGGGGCTCACAGATACGCAGTATTTT.

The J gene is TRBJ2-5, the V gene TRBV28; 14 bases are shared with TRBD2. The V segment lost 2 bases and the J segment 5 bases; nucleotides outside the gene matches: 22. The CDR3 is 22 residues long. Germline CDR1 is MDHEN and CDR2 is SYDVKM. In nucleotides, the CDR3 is TGTGCCAGCAGTTTAATCAGAGCACAGGGACTACTGGGACTAGCGGGGGCGGAGACCCAGTACTTC. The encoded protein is CASSLIRAQGLLGLAGAETQYF.

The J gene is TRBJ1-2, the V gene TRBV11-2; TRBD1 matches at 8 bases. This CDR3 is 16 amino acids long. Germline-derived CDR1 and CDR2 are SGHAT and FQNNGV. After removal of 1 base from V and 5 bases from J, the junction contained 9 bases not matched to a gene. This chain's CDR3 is CASSLGTGPPVYGYTF. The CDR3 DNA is TGTGCCAGCAGCTTAGGGACAGGGCCGCCAGTTTATGGCTACACCTTC.

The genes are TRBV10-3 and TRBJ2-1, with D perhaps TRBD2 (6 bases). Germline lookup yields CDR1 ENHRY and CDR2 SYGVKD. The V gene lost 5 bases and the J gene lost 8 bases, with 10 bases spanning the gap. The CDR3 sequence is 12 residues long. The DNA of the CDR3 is TGTGCCATCAGTCGGAGGGTGGATGAGCAGTTCTTC. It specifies CAISRRVDEQFF.

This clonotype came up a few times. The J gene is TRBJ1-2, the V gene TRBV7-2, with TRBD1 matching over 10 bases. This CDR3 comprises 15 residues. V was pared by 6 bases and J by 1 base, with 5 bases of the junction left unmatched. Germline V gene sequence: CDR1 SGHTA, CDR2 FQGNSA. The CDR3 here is CASRYGQGVNYGYTF. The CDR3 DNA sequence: TGTGCCAGCAGATACGGACAGGGGGTTAACTATGGCTACACCTTC.

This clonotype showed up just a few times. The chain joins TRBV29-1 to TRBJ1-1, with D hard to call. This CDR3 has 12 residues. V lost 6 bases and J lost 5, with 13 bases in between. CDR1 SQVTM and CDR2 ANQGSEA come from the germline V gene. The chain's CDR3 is CSVARRGTEAFF. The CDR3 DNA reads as TGCAGCGTCGCGAGGCGTGGGACTGAAGCTTTCTTT.

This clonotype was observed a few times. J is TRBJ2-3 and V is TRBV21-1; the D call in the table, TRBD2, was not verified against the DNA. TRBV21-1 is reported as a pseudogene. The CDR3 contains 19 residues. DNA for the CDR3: TGTGCCAGCAGCAAAGCGAGTTCTTTGAAGGGACTAGCGTCTTATACGCAGTATTTT. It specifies CASSKASSLKGLASYTQYF.

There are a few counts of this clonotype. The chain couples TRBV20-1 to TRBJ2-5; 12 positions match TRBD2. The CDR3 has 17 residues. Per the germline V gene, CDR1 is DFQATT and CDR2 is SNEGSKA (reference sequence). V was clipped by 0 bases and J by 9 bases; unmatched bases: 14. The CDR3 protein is CSARDRLAGAMTRAQYF. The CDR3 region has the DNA TGCAGTGCTAGAGATAGACTAGCGGGGGCCATGACCAGGGCCCAGTACTTC.

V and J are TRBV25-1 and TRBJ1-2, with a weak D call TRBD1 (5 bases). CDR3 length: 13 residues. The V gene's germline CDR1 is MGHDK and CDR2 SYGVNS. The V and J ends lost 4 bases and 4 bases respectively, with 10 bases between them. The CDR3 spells CASSVGVFYGYTF. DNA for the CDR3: TGTGCCAGCAGTGTGGGGGTGTTCTATGGCTACACCTTC.

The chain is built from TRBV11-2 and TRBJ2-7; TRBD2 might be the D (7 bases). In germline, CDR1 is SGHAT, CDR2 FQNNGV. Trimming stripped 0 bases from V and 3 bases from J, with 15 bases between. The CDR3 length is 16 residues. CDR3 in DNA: TGTGCCAGCAGCTTAGATTGGGGCGGGGGCCTCTACGAGCAGTACTTC. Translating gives CASSLDWGGGLYEQYF.

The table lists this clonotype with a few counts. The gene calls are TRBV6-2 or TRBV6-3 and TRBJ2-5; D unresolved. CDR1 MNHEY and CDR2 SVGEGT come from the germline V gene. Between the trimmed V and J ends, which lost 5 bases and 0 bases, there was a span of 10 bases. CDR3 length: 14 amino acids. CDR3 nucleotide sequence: TGTGCCAGCAGTAAGACATGGTACCAAGAGACCCAGTACTTC. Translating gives CASSKTWYQETQYF.

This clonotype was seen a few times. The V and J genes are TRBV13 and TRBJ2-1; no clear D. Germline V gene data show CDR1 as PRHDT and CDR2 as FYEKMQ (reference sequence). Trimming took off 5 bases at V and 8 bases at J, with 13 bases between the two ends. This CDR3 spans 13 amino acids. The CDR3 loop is CASSRPPAHEQFF. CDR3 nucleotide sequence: TGTGCCAGCAGCCGCCCCCCAGCCCATGAGCAGTTCTTC.

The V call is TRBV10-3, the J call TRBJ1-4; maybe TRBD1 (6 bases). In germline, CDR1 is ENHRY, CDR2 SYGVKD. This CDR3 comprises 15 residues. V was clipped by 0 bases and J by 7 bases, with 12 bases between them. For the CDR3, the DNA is TGTGCCATCAGTGAGTCGACGGGGGGCAGTGAAAAACTGTTTTTT. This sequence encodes CAISESTGGSEKLFF.

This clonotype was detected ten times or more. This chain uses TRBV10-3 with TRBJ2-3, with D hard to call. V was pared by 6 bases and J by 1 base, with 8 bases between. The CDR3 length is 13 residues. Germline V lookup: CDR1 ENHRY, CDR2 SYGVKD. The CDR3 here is CAISPMGTDTQYF. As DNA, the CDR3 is TGTGCCATCAGCCCCATGGGCACAGATACGCAGTATTTT.

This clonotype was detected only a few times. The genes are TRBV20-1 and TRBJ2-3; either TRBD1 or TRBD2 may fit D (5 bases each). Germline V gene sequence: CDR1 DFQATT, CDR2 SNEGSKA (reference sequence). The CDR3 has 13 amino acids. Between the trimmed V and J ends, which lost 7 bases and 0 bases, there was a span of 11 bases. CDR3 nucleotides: TGCAGTGAGGGGAGAGATAGCACAGATACGCAGTATTTT. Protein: CSEGRDSTDTQYF.

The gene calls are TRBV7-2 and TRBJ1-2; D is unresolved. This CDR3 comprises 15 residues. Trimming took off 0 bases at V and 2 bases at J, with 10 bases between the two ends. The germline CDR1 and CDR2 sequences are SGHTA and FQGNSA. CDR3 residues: CASSLARRRNYGYTF. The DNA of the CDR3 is TGTGCCAGCAGCTTAGCCCGAAGGAGGAACTATGGCTACACCTTC. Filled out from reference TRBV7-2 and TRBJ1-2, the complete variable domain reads GAGVSQSPSNKVTEKGKDVELRCDPISGHTALYWYRQSLGQGLEFLIYFQGNSAPDKSGLPSDRFSAERTGGSVSTLTIQRTQQEDSAVYLCASSLARRRNYGYTFGSGTRLTVV.

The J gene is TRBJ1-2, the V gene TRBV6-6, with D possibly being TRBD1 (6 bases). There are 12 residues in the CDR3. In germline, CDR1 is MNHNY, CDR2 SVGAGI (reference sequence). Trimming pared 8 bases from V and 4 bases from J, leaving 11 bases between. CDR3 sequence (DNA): TGTGCCAGCGGAGGACAGTCCTATGGCTACACCTTC. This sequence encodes CASGGQSYGYTF.